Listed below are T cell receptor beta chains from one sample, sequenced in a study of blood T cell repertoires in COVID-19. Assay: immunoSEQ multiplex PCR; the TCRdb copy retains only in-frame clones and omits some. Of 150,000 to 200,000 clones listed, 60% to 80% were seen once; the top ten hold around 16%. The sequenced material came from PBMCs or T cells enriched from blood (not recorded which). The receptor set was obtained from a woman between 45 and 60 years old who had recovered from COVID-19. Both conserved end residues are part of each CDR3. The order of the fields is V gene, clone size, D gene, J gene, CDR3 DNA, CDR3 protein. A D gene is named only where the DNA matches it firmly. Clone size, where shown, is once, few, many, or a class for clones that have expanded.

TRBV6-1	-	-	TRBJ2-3	TGTGCCAGCAGTGAAACTAGCAGCGCGTCCACAGATACGCAGTATTTT	CASSETSSASTDTQYF
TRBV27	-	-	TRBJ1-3	TGTGCCAGCACCCCATTTACAGGGAAGGGCTCTGGAAACACCATATATTTT	CASTPFTGKGSGNTIYF
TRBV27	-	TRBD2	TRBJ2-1	TGTGCCAGCAGTCGGGAGGCCACCTACAATGAGCAGTTCTTC	CASSREATYNEQFF
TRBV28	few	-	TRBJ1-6	TGTGCCAGCAGTCCCCCCACGGGGTCTAATTCACCCCTCCACTTT	CASSPPTGSNSPLHF
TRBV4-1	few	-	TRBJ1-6	TGCGCCAGCAGCCAAGGATACGGAGGTTCACCCCTCCACTTT	CASSQGYGGSPLHF
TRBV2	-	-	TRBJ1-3	TGTGCCAGCAGTGACCGGCGGGTTAGCTCTGGAAACACCATATATTTT	CASSDRRVSSGNTIYF
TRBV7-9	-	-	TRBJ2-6	TGTGCCAGCGGCGGACAAGGCCTAAGCTCTGGGGCCAACGTCCTGACTTTC	CASGGQGLSSGANVLTF
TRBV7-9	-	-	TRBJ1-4	TGTGCCAGCAGCTTGTCCCAGGGGCAGGATGAAAAACTGTTTTTT	CASSLSQGQDEKLFF
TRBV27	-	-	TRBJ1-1	TGTGCCAGCAGTCTGGGACAGAACACTGAAGCTTTCTTT	CASSLGQNTEAFF
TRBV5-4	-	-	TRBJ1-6	TGTGCCAGCAGCTTGGACAGTAATTCACCCCTCCACTTT	CASSLDSNSPLHF
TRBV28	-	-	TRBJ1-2	TGTGCCAGCAGTTTTCGGGATGGCTACACCTTC	CASSFRDGYTF
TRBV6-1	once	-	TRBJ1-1	TGTGCCAGCAGTGAACCCGCCCCAACAGGGTCCTTT	CASSEPAPTGSF
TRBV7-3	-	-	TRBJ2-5	TGTGCCAGCAGCTTAGTAGGCGGAGTAAGCCAAGAGACCCAGTACTTC	CASSLVGGVSQETQYF
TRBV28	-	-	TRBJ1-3	TGTGCCAGCAGTCCCCCCGGAGGGGCAGGAAACACCATATATTTT	CASSPPGGAGNTIYF
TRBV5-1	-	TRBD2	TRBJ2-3	TGCGCCAGCAGCTCACTAGCGGGCTTTAGCACAGATACGCAGTATTTT	CASSSLAGFSTDTQYF
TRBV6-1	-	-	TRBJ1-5	TGTGCCAGCAGTAGGCAGGCCAATCAGCCCCAGCATTTT	CASSRQANQPQHF
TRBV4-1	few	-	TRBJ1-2	TGCGCCAGCAGCCAATCGGGTTTTCTAGACTATGGCTACACCTTC	CASSQSGFLDYGYTF
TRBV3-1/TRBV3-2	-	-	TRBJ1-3	TGTGCCAGCAGCCAAGAGTCGGGTAGGGGAAACACCATATATTTT	CASSQESGRGNTIYF
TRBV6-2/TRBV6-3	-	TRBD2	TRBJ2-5	TGTGCCAGCAGTTACTCAAGACTAGCGGGAGAGTCGGAGACCCAGTACTTC	CASSYSRLAGESETQYF
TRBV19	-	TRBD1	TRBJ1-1	TGTGCCAGTAGTTCAGGGGGCGCGAACACTGAAGCTTTCTTT	CASSSGGANTEAFF
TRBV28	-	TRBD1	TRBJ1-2	TGTGCCAGCAGTACCCTCGGGACAGGGGGTGGCTACACCTTC	CASSTLGTGGGYTF
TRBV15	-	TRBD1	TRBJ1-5	TGTGCCACCAGCAGAGATCAGGGGGTGAGGGATCAGCCCCAGCATTTT	CATSRDQGVRDQPQHF
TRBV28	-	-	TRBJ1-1	TGTGCCAGCAGTTCCGGGGGTGTTCGATCTGAAGCTTTCTTT	CASSSGGVRSEAFF